Listed here is a single T cell receptor (beta chain). The CDR3 is made up of 12 amino acids. V gave up 0 bases and J gave up 5 bases, with 4 bases separating them. Germline loops: CDR1 SGHDT, CDR2 YYEEEE. The sample is drawn from a study of blood T cell repertoires in COVID-19. Study processing details: The assay estimated nucleated cells by amplifying reference gene primers. Sequencing used immunoSEQ multiplex PCR; TCRdb keeps in-frame clones, though not all of them. V and J calls plus clone size are reproduced from that table; the DNA served to infer D and trimming. The table has approximately 71,000 clones, over 75% seen once.

V and J are TRBV5-6 and TRBJ2-3; D remains unclear. The sequencing sample was made of peripheral blood. This TCR derives from a human donor in a cohort sampled during active COVID-19. CDR3 DNA: TGTGCCAGCAGCTTGGGAGGAGATACGCAGTATTTT. This codes for CASSLGGDTQYF. The variable domain in full, with the rest retrieved from reference TRBV5-6 and TRBJ2-3, is DAGVTQSPTHLIKTRGQQVTLRCSPKSGHDTVSWYQQALGQGPQFIFQYYEEEERQRGNFPDRFSGHQFPNYSSELNVNALLLGDSALYLCASSLGGDTQYFGPGTRLTVL.